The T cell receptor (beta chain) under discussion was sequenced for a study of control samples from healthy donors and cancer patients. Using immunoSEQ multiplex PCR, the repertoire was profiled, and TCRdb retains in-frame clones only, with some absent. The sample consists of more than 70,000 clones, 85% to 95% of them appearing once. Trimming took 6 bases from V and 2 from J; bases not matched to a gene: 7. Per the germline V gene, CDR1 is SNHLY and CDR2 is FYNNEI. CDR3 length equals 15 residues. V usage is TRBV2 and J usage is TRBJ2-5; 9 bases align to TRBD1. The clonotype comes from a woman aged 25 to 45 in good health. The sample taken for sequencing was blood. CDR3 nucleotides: TGTGCCAGCAGGCCACAGGGGGCGCGGCAAGAGACCCAGTACTTC. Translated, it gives CASRPQGARQETQYF.